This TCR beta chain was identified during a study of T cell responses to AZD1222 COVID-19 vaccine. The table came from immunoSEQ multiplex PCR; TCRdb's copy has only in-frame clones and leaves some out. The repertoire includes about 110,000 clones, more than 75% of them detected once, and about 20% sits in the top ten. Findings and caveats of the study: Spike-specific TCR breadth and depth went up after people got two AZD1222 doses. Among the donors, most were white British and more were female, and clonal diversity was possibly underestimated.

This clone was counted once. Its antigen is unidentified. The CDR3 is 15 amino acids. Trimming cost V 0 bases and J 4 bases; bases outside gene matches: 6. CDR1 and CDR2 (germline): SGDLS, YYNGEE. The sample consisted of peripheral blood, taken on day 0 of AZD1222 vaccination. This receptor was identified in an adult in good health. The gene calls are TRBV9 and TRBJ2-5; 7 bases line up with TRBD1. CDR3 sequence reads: CASSVVGQSTETQYF. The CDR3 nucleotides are TGTGCCAGCAGCGTAGTGGGACAGAGTACAGAGACCCAGTACTTC.